This is a list of T cell receptor beta chains from one sample in a study of blood T cell repertoires in COVID-19. This table comes from immunoSEQ multiplex PCR, and its TCRdb copy is limited to in-frame clones, with some not included. The repertoire holds tens of thousands of clones, with roughly 74% as singletons. Sequenced sample: peripheral blood. The receptors stem from an elderly woman with acute or convalescent COVID-19. Each CDR3 is given with its conserved first and last residue. A D gene is named only where the DNA matches it firmly. Only some rows state a clone size, as once, few, many or a class for expanded clones.

j_call clone_size v_call d_call cdr3_aa cdr3_nt
TRBJ2-5 - TRBV28 - CASSLVNREETQYF TGTGCCAGCAGTTTAGTGAACAGGGAAGAGACCCAGTACTTC
TRBJ2-2 - TRBV10-3 TRBD2 CAISQGTSGGPGELFF TGTGCCATCAGCCAAGGGACTAGCGGAGGCCCCGGGGAGCTGTTTTTT
TRBJ2-3 - TRBV5-1 - CASRTAYTSTDTQYF TGCGCCAGTAGGACAGCGTACACTAGCACAGATACGCAGTATTTT
TRBJ2-1 - TRBV4-1 TRBD2 CASSQDLAGVDNEQFF TGCGCCAGCAGCCAGGATTTAGCGGGAGTGGACAATGAGCAGTTCTTC
TRBJ2-5 - TRBV28 TRBD2 CASTSPGTSGKETQYF TGTGCCAGCACTTCGCCCGGGACTAGCGGTAAAGAGACCCAGTACTTC
TRBJ2-1 - TRBV19 TRBD2 CASKGSVLAGYNEQFF TGTGCCAGTAAGGGTTCCGTGTTAGCGGGATACAATGAGCAGTTCTTC
TRBJ2-1 once TRBV6-2/TRBV6-3 TRBD2 CASSLTRDYIYNEQFF TGTGCCAGCAGCCTCACCCGGGACTATATCTACAATGAGCAGTTCTTC
TRBJ1-1 - TRBV18 - CASSPQLNTEAFF TGTGCCAGCTCACCACAACTCAACACTGAAGCTTTCTTT
TRBJ2-1 - TRBV7-3 - CASSLTRSNEQFF TGTGCCAGCAGCTTAACCAGGTCCAATGAGCAGTTCTTC
TRBJ2-2 - TRBV6-5 - CASIQGLRTGELFF TGTGCCAGCATTCAGGGGTTGAGAACCGGGGAGCTGTTTTTT
TRBJ1-3 - TRBV28 - CASITRGYGSGNTIYF TGTGCCAGCATTACCAGGGGATATGGCTCTGGAAACACCATATATTTT
TRBJ1-3 - TRBV5-4 - CASSFNQGGNTIYF TGTGCCAGCAGCTTTAACCAGGGTGGAAACACCATATATTTT
TRBJ1-2 - TRBV7-2 - CASSTRRADPLGYTF TGTGCCAGCAGCACCCGCCGCGCCGATCCGCTTGGCTACACCTTC
TRBJ1-3 many TRBV7-2 TRBD1 CASSLTSTGAGNTIYF TGTGCCAGCAGCTTAACCTCTACAGGGGCCGGAAACACCATATATTTT
TRBJ1-1 - TRBV12-3/TRBV12-4 TRBD1 CASSRTGDTEAFF TGTGCCAGCAGCCGTACAGGGGACACTGAAGCTTTCTTT
TRBJ2-1 - TRBV29-1 TRBD1 CSVEVGQGAGNEQFF TGCAGCGTTGAAGTGGGGCAGGGGGCGGGTAATGAGCAGTTCTTC
TRBJ1-1 - TRBV6-2/TRBV6-3 - CASSYRVANTEAFF TGTGCCAGCAGTTATCGGGTGGCGAACACTGAAGCTTTCTTT
TRBJ2-4 - TRBV18 - CASSPISGFDIQYF TGTGCCAGCTCGCCTATCAGCGGGTTTGACATTCAGTACTTC
TRBJ2-4 - TRBV19 - CASSMPGEKNIQYF TGTGCCAGTAGTATGCCAGGGGAGAAAAACATTCAGTACTTC
TRBJ1-5 - TRBV6-1 TRBD1 CASSEKAVGTGGNQPQHF TGTGCCAGCAGTGAAAAAGCGGTGGGAACAGGGGGCAATCAGCCCCAGCATTTT
TRBJ2-1 few TRBV21-1 - CASSKVSSGSPPSCDEQFF TGTGCCAGCAGCAAAGTTTCTAGCGGGAGCCCACCCTCTTGCGATGAGCAGTTCTTC
TRBJ1-1 - TRBV7-2 - CASSSNWGVEAFF TGTGCCAGCAGCTCGAATTGGGGGGTTGAAGCTTTCTTT
TRBJ2-7 - TRBV6-4 - CASSTPWGQQYEQYF TGTGCCAGCAGTACCCCCTGGGGCCAACAATACGAGCAGTACTTC
TRBJ2-3 few TRBV28 TRBD2 CASSPRGGGVTDTQYF TGTGCCAGCAGTCCCCGGGGGGGAGGGGTCACAGATACGCAGTATTTT
TRBJ2-7 few TRBV11-2 TRBD2 CASRITSESSYEQYF TGTGCCAGCAGGATAACTAGCGAAAGCTCCTACGAGCAGTACTTC
TRBJ1-1 medium-sized TRBV10-2 - CASSEYAGYTEAFF TGCGCCAGCAGTGAGTATGCGGGGTACACTGAAGCTTTCTTT
TRBJ2-1 once TRBV7-3 - CASSRGPAQGEQFF TGTGCCAGCAGCCGAGGGCCAGCCCAAGGTGAGCAGTTCTTC
TRBJ2-7 - TRBV5-1 - CASSSSGTRSRGQYF TGCGCCAGCAGCTCCTCCGGGACACGTAGCCGGGGGCAGTACTTC
TRBJ1-2 - TRBV25-1 - CASSEQDRYTF TGTGCCAGCAGTGAGCAGGATCGCTACACCTTC
TRBJ2-3 once TRBV11-3 - CASSLGVEGGDDTQYF TGTGCCAGCAGCTTAGGTGTGGAGGGAGGAGACGATACGCAGTATTTT
TRBJ1-5 - TRBV4-3 - CASSHTGYQPQHF TGCGCCAGCAGCCATACAGGGTATCAGCCCCAGCATTTT
TRBJ2-3 - TRBV28 - CASSLRGLFSTDTQYF TGTGCCAGCAGTTTAAGGGGACTGTTTAGCACAGATACGCAGTATTTT
TRBJ2-3 - TRBV2 - CASSVAYTQYF TGTGCCAGCAGTGTAGCCTATACGCAGTATTTT
TRBJ2-5 - TRBV28 TRBD2 CASIPGGLPQETQYF TGTGCCAGTATCCCGGGGGGACTCCCACAAGAGACCCAGTACTTC
TRBJ2-6 few TRBV19 - CASSIGFPGANVLTF TGTGCCAGTAGTATCGGGTTTCCTGGGGCCAACGTCCTGACTTTC
TRBJ1-2 once TRBV21-1 - CASSKEGDRVLGYTF TGTGCCAGCAGCAAAGAGGGGGACAGAGTTCTTGGCTACACCTTC